One T cell receptor beta chain is described in this entry. The antigen remains undetermined. This sample's treatment: roughly 11-day PBMC culture with coronavirus spike peptide pools or control peptides (ViraFEST assay). This specimen comes from a study of vaccination and CD4 T cells after COVID-19. The wider study: After nasal swab PCR-confirmed SARS-CoV-2, fewer than ten convalescents had mild disease and one severe. Median draw time for post-COVID samples was 95 to 110 days post-diagnosis (range 35 to 161). Vaccination of participants consisted of two doses of either BNT162b2 or mRNA-1273 vaccine.

Germline V lookup: CDR1 LNHDA, CDR2 SQIVND (reference sequence). Deletions cut 1 base from V and 4 bases from J, with 10 bases between. This CDR3 is built from 14 residues. The study sequenced cultured CD4+ T cell DNA using the Oncomine TCR Beta short-read assay. TCRdb re-called the PCR reads through MiXCR, storing one row per CDR3 protein. The sample lists over 5,000 distinct CDR3 sequences, 45% occurring once. Broader study findings: Researchers looked at relatively few convalescent patients and had no early post-infection timepoints.

Sequencing was carried out using CD4+ T cells from blood, cultured in vitro. The sequence was obtained from a human donor who had recovered from COVID-19. The rearrangement links TRBV19 to TRBJ1-2; tentative D call: TRBD1 (5 bases). The CDR3 sequence: CASSIVSGAYGYTF. As DNA, the CDR3 is TGTGCCAGTAGTATAGTCTCCGGGGCCTATGGCTACACCTTC.